These T cell receptor beta chains were read from a single sample in a study of cytomegalovirus exposure and HLA in healthy donors. Assay used: immunoSEQ multiplex PCR; TCRdb lists only in-frame clones, some missing. The repertoire holds about 210,000 clones, with roughly four fifths as singletons. Material: PBMCs. These receptors originate from a woman aged 50 to 60 in good health and CMV-seropositive. The conserved cysteine and the conserved F or W are not part of the CDR3 here. Part of the rows lack a size; the others show once, few, many or a class for expanded clones.

clone_size v_call cdr3_aa
NA TRBV7-8 ASSLGRLAGGGETQY
NA TRBV29-1 SVDPGPWNTEAF
NA TRBV29-1 SVEGSTNYGYT
NA TRBV2 ASRRTGQGHEQY
NA TRBV2 ASRIDTHYGYT
NA TRBV7-3 ASSLLPTPPPGELF
NA TRBV18 ASSSGTGHYNEQF
NA TRBV5-1 ASSLDGASYEQY
NA TRBV6-1 ASRDRGLAPEAF
few TRBV5-6 ASGDRGLYIQY
NA TRBV20-1 SAQQEYEQY
NA TRBV7-9 ASSLAGVDEQF
few TRBV5-4 ASSLRQRGGLDTQY
NA TRBV7-3 ASSSGVFLPSTDTQY
NA TRBV27 ASRLAGALNTGELF
NA TRBV23-1 ASSQSFTRGRRTNEKLF
NA TRBV6-5 ASSYRGQGANYGYT
NA TRBV4-2 ASSRSWDRGYEQY
NA TRBV7-3 ASSLGQMIYGYT
NA TRBV19 ASSFQGPGGTEAF
NA TRBV7-3 ASSLRGGVGYT
NA TRBV5-1 ASSLAGDSGNTIY